This TCR beta chain stems from a study of shared clonotypes between healthy human individuals. Only in-frame clones appear in the TCRdb table, and some are missing; sequencing was by immunoSEQ multiplex PCR. The table includes 2 million to 2.5 million clones, just under 95% detected once. The CDR3 length is 13 residues. The V and J ends lost 2 bases and 6 bases respectively, with 10 bases between them. The germline CDR1 and CDR2 sequences are MNHEY and SVGAGI. Sequenced input: naive CD4+ T cells from PBMCs. Stated subset: CD45RA+ positively selected. The chain is built from TRBV6-5 and TRBJ1-1, with a tentative D call TRBD1 (5 bases). The sequence came from a man in his late teens or twenties in good health. Some clones in this sample may be carry-over from other donors' samples. As DNA, the CDR3 is TGTGCCAGCAGTTACCCGGGGACTCCTGAAGCTTTCTTT. Encoded protein: CASSYPGTPEAFF.